This is a list of T cell receptor beta chains from one sample in a study of tumor-infiltrating lymphocytes in localized non-small cell lung cancer. Sequencing used immunoSEQ multiplex PCR; TCRdb keeps in-frame clones, though not all of them. The data show about 12,000 clones, less than 80% seen once. What was sequenced was uninvolved lung tissue not adjacent to the tumor. Every receptor here comes from a human donor with non-small cell lung cancer. Both conserved end residues are part of each CDR3. A D gene is named only where the DNA matches it firmly. For some rows the clone size is stated as once, few or many, or as a class when expanded; others skip it.

cdr3_length	d_call	v_call	clone_size	j_call	cdr3_nt	cdr3_aa
16	TRBD1	TRBV5-1	few	TRBJ2-7	TGCGCCAGCAGCTTGAATCCACAGGGGCAGCAGGGCGAGCAGTACTTC	CASSLNPQGQQGEQYF
13	NA	TRBV29-1	NA	TRBJ2-3	TGCAGCGCTGTGGACACGGGCGGAGATACGCAGTATTTT	CSAVDTGGDTQYF
15	TRBD1	TRBV15	NA	TRBJ1-1	TGTGCCACCAGCAGAGGGAGGACAGGGGGCACTGAAGCTTTCTTT	CATSRGRTGGTEAFF
16	TRBD2	TRBV4-3	NA	TRBJ2-1	TGCGCCAGCAGCCAAGATCCCCTAGCGGCCTACAATGAGCAGTTCTTC	CASSQDPLAAYNEQFF
14	TRBD1	TRBV10-2	few	TRBJ1-1	TGCGCCAGCAGACCGGGACAGGGTTTCACTGAAGCTTTCTTT	CASRPGQGFTEAFF
12	NA	TRBV7-9	NA	TRBJ1-2	TGTGCCAGCAGTCGGGTCCCTTATGGCTACACCTTC	CASSRVPYGYTF
10	NA	TRBV7-9	NA	TRBJ1-5	TGTGCCAGCAGCCCTCTGCCCCAGCATTTT	CASSPLPQHF
14	NA	TRBV4-3	NA	TRBJ2-3	TGCGCCAGCAGCCGGAGGGGCCTCACAGATACGCAGTATTTT	CASSRRGLTDTQYF
16	TRBD1	TRBV12-5	NA	TRBJ2-1	TGTGCTAGTGGTTTGGGGACCGGGACAGGCTCCAATGAGCAGTTCTTC	CASGLGTGTGSNEQFF
12	NA	TRBV5-8	NA	TRBJ2-3	TGTGCCAGCAGCCCTCTATCAGATACGCAGTATTTT	CASSPLSDTQYF
16	NA	TRBV7-9	NA	TRBJ2-7	TGTGCCAGCAGCTCCCGGTCAGTGTTAGGGCGAGACGAGCAGTACTTC	CASSSRSVLGRDEQYF
14	NA	TRBV30	NA	TRBJ2-2	TGTGCCTGGAGTGTACAGTTTCGGACCGGGGAGCTGTTTTTT	CAWSVQFRTGELFF
16	NA	TRBV7-2	NA	TRBJ1-4	TGTGCCAGCAGCTTAGAGGGCGGTAACGTAGGTGAAAAACTGTTTTTT	CASSLEGGNVGEKLFF
14	NA	TRBV6-5	once	TRBJ2-2	TGTGCCAGCCAACGGGGCGGCCGAAGTCGGGAGCTGTTTTTT	CASQRGGRSRELFF
15	NA	TRBV7-9	NA	TRBJ2-7	TGTGCCAGCAGCTTCCGCGGCTCCAACTCCTACGAGCAGTACTTC	CASSFRGSNSYEQYF
13	NA	TRBV7-9	few	TRBJ1-1	TGTGCCAGCAGCTTAGTACAGACCAAGGAAGCTTTCTTT	CASSLVQTKEAFF
16	TRBD2	TRBV4-1	few	TRBJ2-2	TGCGCCAGCAGCCCTATAGCGGGGGGGCGGGTCGGGGAGCTGTTTTTT	CASSPIAGGRVGELFF
14	TRBD1	TRBV2	few	TRBJ2-2	TGTGCCAGCAGGGACAGGGTTAACACCGGGGAGCTGTTTTTT	CASRDRVNTGELFF
13	NA	TRBV6-5	NA	TRBJ2-1	TGTGCCAGCAGTTACGGGGACCGCAATGAGCAGTTCTTC	CASSYGDRNEQFF
16	NA	TRBV4-2	NA	TRBJ1-4	TGTGCCAGCAGCCAAGATTTGATAGGGGGTTTTGAAAAACTGTTTTTT	CASSQDLIGGFEKLFF
11	NA	TRBV28	once	TRBJ2-7	TGTGCCAGCAGTTTAGCATACGAGCAGTACTTC	CASSLAYEQYF
15	TRBD2	TRBV19	NA	TRBJ2-3	TGTGCCAGTAGTCCCCGGACTAGCGGGAGTCATACGCAGTATTTT	CASSPRTSGSHTQYF
15	NA	TRBV7-2	NA	TRBJ2-3	TGTGCCAGCAGCCCGGAAGGAACTAGCACAGATACGCAGTATTTT	CASSPEGTSTDTQYF
14	TRBD1	TRBV5-5	medium-sized	TRBJ2-7	TGTGCCAGCAGCCAGAGGGGACAGAGCTACGAGCAGTACTTC	CASSQRGQSYEQYF
14	TRBD1	TRBV28	NA	TRBJ1-4	TGTGCCAGCAGTAAACAGGGGGTAAATGAAAAACTGTTTTTT	CASSKQGVNEKLFF
15	NA	TRBV10-1	NA	TRBJ2-7	TGCGCCAGCAGTGATTCGATGTTTGGAGCCTACGAGCAGTACTTC	CASSDSMFGAYEQYF
15	TRBD1	TRBV5-1	NA	TRBJ2-1	TGCGCCAGCAGCTTGGCAGGGGGCGCCTACAATGAGCAGTTCTTC	CASSLAGGAYNEQFF
16	TRBD1	TRBV5-1	NA	TRBJ2-2	TGCGCCAGCAGCTTATCGGGACAGTCATCCACCGGGGAGCTGTTTTTT	CASSLSGQSSTGELFF
17	NA	TRBV4-3	once	TRBJ1-3	TGCGCCAGCAGCCAAGATTTCGCAGGACCCTCTGGAAACACCATATATTTT	CASSQDFAGPSGNTIYF
16	NA	TRBV11-2	few	TRBJ1-1	TGTGCCAGCAGCCCAGGGATTTGGACGGTGAACACTGAAGCTTTCTTT	CASSPGIWTVNTEAFF
16	NA	TRBV7-2	few	TRBJ2-3	TGTGCCAGCAGCTTAGCTGTGGGAGGGGGCCCAGATACGCAGTATTTT	CASSLAVGGGPDTQYF
16	TRBD1	TRBV5-1	NA	TRBJ2-3	TGCGCCAGCACGGCGTCGACAGGGGGTCCCACAGATACGCAGTATTTT	CASTASTGGPTDTQYF
13	NA	TRBV5-1	NA	TRBJ1-2	TGCGCCAGCAGCTTGGACAGGCAGAGTGGCTACACCTTC	CASSLDRQSGYTF
14	TRBD1	TRBV29-1	NA	TRBJ2-7	TGCAGCGTTGAACGGTCAGGACAGGGCGGCGAGCAGTACTTC	CSVERSGQGGEQYF
13	NA	TRBV7-2	NA	TRBJ2-7	TGTGCCAGCAGCCCTGGAGGTGGACCTCAGCAGTACTTC	CASSPGGGPQQYF
14	TRBD1	TRBV5-4	NA	TRBJ2-3	TGTGCCAGCAGCCGAGGACAGGACACAGATACGCAGTATTTT	CASSRGQDTDTQYF
15	NA	TRBV5-8	NA	TRBJ1-1	TGTGCCAGCAGCTTGTGGAGTGTCGGGGGCACTGAAGCTTTCTTT	CASSLWSVGGTEAFF
15	NA	TRBV7-2	NA	TRBJ2-3	TGTGCCAGCAGCTTAGCCCGGGGGAGCACAGATACGCAGTATTTT	CASSLARGSTDTQYF
13	TRBD1	TRBV9	NA	TRBJ2-7	TGTGCCAGCAGCGCAGGACAGGGGAGCGAGCAGTACTTC	CASSAGQGSEQYF
18	TRBD1	TRBV4-1	few	TRBJ2-1	TGCGCCAGCAGCCAATACAGTACGCCGGGACAGGGCGAGCATGAGCAGTTCTTC	CASSQYSTPGQGEHEQFF
17	TRBD1	TRBV27	NA	TRBJ1-4	TGTGCCAGCAGTCCTTATCCCCCCGGGACAGGGAGTGAAAAACTGTTTTTT	CASSPYPPGTGSEKLFF
16	NA	TRBV7-2	NA	TRBJ2-6	TGTGCCAGCGAGAAAGGAAGGGGTTATGGGGCCAACGTCCTGACTTTC	CASEKGRGYGANVLTF
19	TRBD2	TRBV7-9	few	TRBJ2-1	TGTGCCAGCAGCGCCGGTCCGGGACTAGCGGGAGGAAGCGTAAATGAGCAGTTCTTC	CASSAGPGLAGGSVNEQFF
14	TRBD1	TRBV19	NA	TRBJ1-2	TGTGCCAGTAGTACCCGCGGGACAGCCTATGGCTACACCTTC	CASSTRGTAYGYTF
13	NA	TRBV25-1	NA	TRBJ1-4	TGTGCGACCACCGGGACGTACAATGAAAAACTGTTTTTT	CATTGTYNEKLFF
16	NA	TRBV25-1	NA	TRBJ1-3	TGTGCCAGCAGTGGGACTCGGGCTAGCTCTGGAAACACCATATATTTT	CASSGTRASSGNTIYF
17	TRBD2	TRBV14	once	TRBJ2-5	TGTGCCAGCAGCCAAGATGCCCAGCGGGAGAGGCAAGAGACCCAGTACTTC	CASSQDAQRERQETQYF
12	NA	TRBV2	few	TRBJ2-7	TGTGCCAGCAGCGAACGGATCGCGGATCAGTACTTC	CASSERIADQYF
15	TRBD2	TRBV19	NA	TRBJ2-1	TGTGCCAGTAGACTAGCGGGGTCCTCCTACAATGAGCAGTTCTTC	CASRLAGSSYNEQFF
15	NA	TRBV6-6	NA	TRBJ2-5	TGTGCCAGCAGACCTCCGGGACCTACCCAAGAGACCCAGTACTTC	CASRPPGPTQETQYF
17	NA	TRBV4-1	few	TRBJ2-1	TGCGCCAGCAGCCGAGTCGAAAGGATTGCGAGCTACAATGAGCAGTTCTTC	CASSRVERIASYNEQFF
17	TRBD1	TRBV7-2	NA	TRBJ1-3	TGTGCCAGCAGCTTGTCATCTACTCCGGGACAGGGAAACACCATATATTTT	CASSLSSTPGQGNTIYF
14	NA	TRBV4-3	NA	TRBJ2-2	TGCGCCAGCAGCCAGGGCCGCGGCCCCGGGGAGCTGTTTTTT	CASSQGRGPGELFF